Listed below are T cell receptor beta chains from one sample, sequenced in a study of shared clonotypes between healthy human individuals. Data came from immunoSEQ multiplex PCR; TCRdb stores just in-frame clones and leaves some out. The profile shows about 690,000 clones, about 92% of them singletons. The sample consisted of memory CD8+ T cells from PBMCs. These TCRs come from a man between 18 and 29 years old in good health. Some clones in this sample may be carry-over from other donors' samples. The CDR3 runs from the conserved cysteine through the conserved F or W. A D gene is named only where the DNA matches it firmly. The size field is filled for only some rows; it gives once, few, many or a size class.

V gene: TRBV7-8; J gene: TRBJ1-2; clone size: -; D gene: -; CDR3 DNA: TGTGCCAGCAGCCCGGGATGGACACTAGTTAACTATGGCTACACCTTC; CDR3 protein: CASSPGWTLVNYGYTF
V gene: TRBV5-4; J gene: TRBJ2-3; clone size: -; D gene: TRBD2; CDR3 DNA: TGTGCCAGCAGCTTGGTGTGGGAGGGACCCGATACGCAGTATTTT; CDR3 protein: CASSLVWEGPDTQYF
V gene: TRBV27; J gene: TRBJ2-1; clone size: -; D gene: TRBD1; CDR3 DNA: TGTGCCAGCAGCCCGGACAGGGGGCTTTTCTACAATGAGCAGTTCTTC; CDR3 protein: CASSPDRGLFYNEQFF
V gene: TRBV11-2; J gene: TRBJ2-7; clone size: once; D gene: -; CDR3 DNA: TGTGCCAGCAGCGCGATATTGAAAGCTAGCTCCTACGAGCAGTACTTC; CDR3 protein: CASSAILKASSYEQYF
V gene: TRBV7-3; J gene: TRBJ2-3; clone size: -; D gene: TRBD2; CDR3 DNA: TGTGCCAGCAGCTTGACTAGCGGGAGTACAGATACGCAGTATTTT; CDR3 protein: CASSLTSGSTDTQYF
V gene: TRBV28; J gene: TRBJ2-5; clone size: -; D gene: -; CDR3 DNA: TGTGCCAGCAGTCCCGAGAGCTTAGGGGAGACCCAGTACTTC; CDR3 protein: CASSPESLGETQYF
V gene: TRBV28; J gene: TRBJ2-7; clone size: -; D gene: TRBD1; CDR3 DNA: TGTGCCAGCAGTTCCCTAGGGACAGGGAGGGCTAGCGGACCATACGAGCAGTACTTC; CDR3 protein: CASSSLGTGRASGPYEQYF
V gene: TRBV27; J gene: TRBJ2-3; clone size: -; D gene: TRBD2; CDR3 DNA: TGTGCCAGCAGTTTAGCGGGAGGAGGAGCAGATACGCAGTATTTT; CDR3 protein: CASSLAGGGADTQYF
V gene: TRBV5-1; J gene: TRBJ2-2; clone size: -; D gene: -; CDR3 DNA: TGCGCCAGCAGCTTGGAGCTGACCGGGGAGCTGTTTTTT; CDR3 protein: CASSLELTGELFF
V gene: TRBV19; J gene: TRBJ2-7; clone size: once; D gene: -; CDR3 DNA: TGTGCCAGTAGTATAGGGGGGGAGCAGTACTTC; CDR3 protein: CASSIGGEQYF
V gene: TRBV29-1; J gene: TRBJ1-1; clone size: -; D gene: -; CDR3 DNA: TGCAGCGTTGGGAGGGGGATGAGGGGCAACACTGAAGCTTTCTTT; CDR3 protein: CSVGRGMRGNTEAFF
V gene: TRBV10-3; J gene: TRBJ1-4; clone size: -; D gene: -; CDR3 DNA: TGTGCCATCAGTGACCGGGGTCTCGGCGAAAAACTGTTTTTT; CDR3 protein: CAISDRGLGEKLFF
V gene: TRBV28; J gene: TRBJ2-3; clone size: -; D gene: TRBD2; CDR3 DNA: TGTGCCAGCAGTTTTCCACTAGCGGGAGTGGAAAGCACAGATACGCAGTATTTT; CDR3 protein: CASSFPLAGVESTDTQYF
V gene: TRBV10-2; J gene: TRBJ1-2; clone size: -; D gene: -; CDR3 DNA: TGCGCCAGCAGTGATTCTGGACACGGCTGGGCGGGCTACACCTTC; CDR3 protein: CASSDSGHGWAGYTF
V gene: TRBV6-5; J gene: TRBJ1-1; clone size: few; D gene: TRBD1; CDR3 DNA: TGTGCCAGCAGTTGGACAGGGACGAACACTGAAGCTTTCTTT; CDR3 protein: CASSWTGTNTEAFF
V gene: TRBV19; J gene: TRBJ2-1; clone size: -; D gene: -; CDR3 DNA: TGTGCCAGTAGTATCTATGAGACCACCCCCTACAATGAGCAGTTCTTC; CDR3 protein: CASSIYETTPYNEQFF
V gene: TRBV6-6; J gene: TRBJ2-7; clone size: -; D gene: -; CDR3 DNA: TGTGCCAGCAGCCCCCCGCGGGGTGCCTACCGATGGGAGCAGTACTTC; CDR3 protein: CASSPPRGAYRWEQYF
V gene: TRBV7-9; J gene: TRBJ2-7; clone size: -; D gene: -; CDR3 DNA: TGTGCCAGCAGCTTTAATTACGAGCAGTACTTC; CDR3 protein: CASSFNYEQYF
V gene: TRBV27; J gene: TRBJ2-7; clone size: -; D gene: -; CDR3 DNA: TGTGCCAGCAGTCCCAAACGGACAGAAGGATACTACGAGCAGTACTTC; CDR3 protein: CASSPKRTEGYYEQYF
V gene: TRBV2; J gene: TRBJ2-1; clone size: -; D gene: TRBD1; CDR3 DNA: TGTGCCACCCCGGGACAGGGGCATGAGCAGTTCTTC; CDR3 protein: CATPGQGHEQFF
V gene: TRBV7-2; J gene: TRBJ2-7; clone size: -; D gene: -; CDR3 DNA: TGTGCCAGCAGCTTCTTGAGCTCCTACGAGCAGTACTTC; CDR3 protein: CASSFLSSYEQYF
V gene: TRBV11-2; J gene: TRBJ2-5; clone size: -; D gene: -; CDR3 DNA: TGTGCCAGCAGCTTATTCCCAGGGCTTCGTGAGACCCAGTACTTC; CDR3 protein: CASSLFPGLRETQYF
V gene: TRBV6-5; J gene: TRBJ1-5; clone size: -; D gene: -; CDR3 DNA: TGTGCCAGCAGCCCAGCTCCAGGTGGCAATCAGCCCCAGCATTTT; CDR3 protein: CASSPAPGGNQPQHF
V gene: TRBV28; J gene: TRBJ1-5; clone size: few; D gene: -; CDR3 DNA: TGTGCCAGCCGACAGGAGAATCAGCCCCAGCATTTT; CDR3 protein: CASRQENQPQHF
V gene: TRBV27; J gene: TRBJ1-1; clone size: -; D gene: -; CDR3 DNA: TGTGCCAGCAGCTTAAACCCCAGGGGACGGAGGTCTGAAGCTTTCTTT; CDR3 protein: CASSLNPRGRRSEAFF
V gene: TRBV4-2; J gene: TRBJ1-2; clone size: -; D gene: -; CDR3 DNA: TGTGCCAGCAGCCAAGGGAGGCCACAGGGATTTGACCTCGAGGGCTACACCTTC; CDR3 protein: CASSQGRPQGFDLEGYTF
V gene: TRBV27; J gene: TRBJ2-7; clone size: -; D gene: TRBD2; CDR3 DNA: TGTGCCAGCAGTTCCACTAGCGGCTCCTACGAGCAGTACTTC; CDR3 protein: CASSSTSGSYEQYF
V gene: TRBV30; J gene: TRBJ1-1; clone size: few; D gene: -; CDR3 DNA: TGTGCCTGGACCAGAGACAGTGAAGCTTTCTTT; CDR3 protein: CAWTRDSEAFF
V gene: TRBV4-2; J gene: TRBJ1-2; clone size: -; D gene: TRBD1; CDR3 DNA: TGTGCCAGCAGCCAAGTACTGGACAGGGGTAACTATGGCTACACCTTC; CDR3 protein: CASSQVLDRGNYGYTF
V gene: TRBV4-1; J gene: TRBJ2-7; clone size: once; D gene: -; CDR3 DNA: TGCGCCAGCAGCCAAGTGCAGAGCTCCTACGAGCAGTACTTC; CDR3 protein: CASSQVQSSYEQYF
V gene: TRBV11-2; J gene: TRBJ2-7; clone size: once; D gene: -; CDR3 DNA: TGTGCCAGCAGCTTTGGGAACGAGCAGTACTTC; CDR3 protein: CASSFGNEQYF
V gene: TRBV10-1; J gene: TRBJ2-7; clone size: -; D gene: TRBD1; CDR3 DNA: TGCGCCAGCAGAGCCCAGGGGAAGGGACAGAGCTACGAGCAGTACTTC; CDR3 protein: CASRAQGKGQSYEQYF
V gene: TRBV6-5; J gene: TRBJ2-5; clone size: -; D gene: -; CDR3 DNA: TGTGCCATCAGTTCGGACACGCAAGAGACCCAGTACTTC; CDR3 protein: CAISSDTQETQYF
V gene: TRBV19; J gene: TRBJ2-2; clone size: -; D gene: TRBD2; CDR3 DNA: TGTGCCAGTAGTATAGATCTCCAGCGGGAATTTAGTTGGAACACCGGGGAGCTGTTTTTT; CDR3 protein: CASSIDLQREFSWNTGELFF
V gene: TRBV28; J gene: TRBJ2-7; clone size: -; D gene: -; CDR3 DNA: TGTGCCAGCAGTTTAGAGACAGGTAGCTACGAGCAGTACTTC; CDR3 protein: CASSLETGSYEQYF
V gene: TRBV9; J gene: TRBJ2-1; clone size: -; D gene: -; CDR3 DNA: TGTGCCACCGGACTAGGGGGAGTTGGCAATGAGCAGTTCTTC; CDR3 protein: CATGLGGVGNEQFF
V gene: TRBV9; J gene: TRBJ2-3; clone size: -; D gene: -; CDR3 DNA: TGTGCCAGCAGCGTCCCGGGGCCCTGGGGTAGCGATACGCAGTATTTT; CDR3 protein: CASSVPGPWGSDTQYF
V gene: TRBV7-2; J gene: TRBJ2-7; clone size: -; D gene: -; CDR3 DNA: TGTGCCAGCAGTGTACCAGGGCTAACCTACGAGCAGTACTTC; CDR3 protein: CASSVPGLTYEQYF
V gene: TRBV7-3; J gene: TRBJ2-1; clone size: -; D gene: -; CDR3 DNA: TGTGCCAGCAGCGACCCGGCAGGCGGCTCCTACAATGAGCAGTTCTTC; CDR3 protein: CASSDPAGGSYNEQFF
V gene: TRBV5-1; J gene: TRBJ2-7; clone size: once; D gene: -; CDR3 DNA: TGCGCCAGCAGCTTGGCTCGGACTACCGGCTCCTACGAGCAGTACTTC; CDR3 protein: CASSLARTTGSYEQYF
V gene: TRBV5-5; J gene: TRBJ2-2; clone size: -; D gene: -; CDR3 DNA: TGTGCCAGCAGCGCCGACTCAGTAAACACCGGGGAGCTGTTTTTT; CDR3 protein: CASSADSVNTGELFF
V gene: TRBV4-3; J gene: TRBJ2-1; clone size: -; D gene: -; CDR3 DNA: TGCGCCAGCAGCCAAGATGGGAATCGGGCGGATGAGCAGTTCTTC; CDR3 protein: CASSQDGNRADEQFF
V gene: TRBV7-9; J gene: TRBJ2-1; clone size: -; D gene: -; CDR3 DNA: TGTGCCAGCAGCTTACGGCTAGACGGTGAGCAGTTCTTC; CDR3 protein: CASSLRLDGEQFF
V gene: TRBV7-9; J gene: TRBJ1-2; clone size: few; D gene: -; CDR3 DNA: TGTGCCAGCAGCAGTCCTTGGGGCTATGGCTACACCTTC; CDR3 protein: CASSSPWGYGYTF
V gene: TRBV2; J gene: TRBJ2-7; clone size: -; D gene: -; CDR3 DNA: TGTGCCAGCAGGCCCCCAGGGGTCCAACGCTACGAGCAGTACTTC; CDR3 protein: CASRPPGVQRYEQYF
V gene: TRBV19; J gene: TRBJ2-7; clone size: -; D gene: -; CDR3 DNA: TGTGCCAGTAGGGGGGAGGCTCCCCACGAGCAGTACTTC; CDR3 protein: CASRGEAPHEQYF
V gene: TRBV27; J gene: TRBJ2-5; clone size: -; D gene: -; CDR3 DNA: TGTGCCAGCAGTTTGACAGTAAGAGAGACCCAGTACTTC; CDR3 protein: CASSLTVRETQYF
V gene: TRBV15; J gene: TRBJ2-3; clone size: -; D gene: -; CDR3 DNA: TGTGCCACCAGCAGTTACTTCACAGGCGCCACTGGCACAGATACGCAGTATTTT; CDR3 protein: CATSSYFTGATGTDTQYF
V gene: TRBV4-1; J gene: TRBJ2-3; clone size: once; D gene: -; CDR3 DNA: TGCGCCAGCAGCCAGGGAGATACGCAGTATTTT; CDR3 protein: CASSQGDTQYF
V gene: TRBV28; J gene: TRBJ1-1; clone size: -; D gene: -; CDR3 DNA: TGTGCCAGCAGTTTTTTAGGGGACATGAACACTGAAGCTTTCTTT; CDR3 protein: CASSFLGDMNTEAFF
V gene: TRBV28; J gene: TRBJ2-5; clone size: once; D gene: TRBD2; CDR3 DNA: TGTGCCAGCAGAGAAGCGGGACCCGAGGAGACCCAGTACTTC; CDR3 protein: CASREAGPEETQYF
V gene: TRBV5-1; J gene: TRBJ2-7; clone size: -; D gene: -; CDR3 DNA: TGCGCCAGCAGCCCCGCATGGGGGGAGATCCCCTACGAGCAGTACTTC; CDR3 protein: CASSPAWGEIPYEQYF
V gene: TRBV27; J gene: TRBJ2-2; clone size: few; D gene: -; CDR3 DNA: TGTGCCAGCAGTACATTGGGGGAGCTGTTTTTT; CDR3 protein: CASSTLGELFF
V gene: TRBV4-3; J gene: TRBJ1-5; clone size: -; D gene: TRBD1; CDR3 DNA: TGCGCCAGCAGCCAGGGGACAGGGGATGATCAGCCCCAGCATTTT; CDR3 protein: CASSQGTGDDQPQHF
V gene: TRBV5-6; J gene: TRBJ2-5; clone size: -; D gene: -; CDR3 DNA: TGTGCCAGCAGCTTGGCCGTAGCAGGGGAAGAGACCCAGTACTTC; CDR3 protein: CASSLAVAGEETQYF
V gene: TRBV27; J gene: TRBJ1-1; clone size: -; D gene: -; CDR3 DNA: TGTGCCAGCAGCCGGAGGACGGCGAACACTGAAGCTTTCTTT; CDR3 protein: CASSRRTANTEAFF
V gene: TRBV27; J gene: TRBJ2-5; clone size: -; D gene: TRBD2; CDR3 DNA: TGTGCCAGCAGGACTAGCGGGGGTCTCAGCCCCCAGTACTTC; CDR3 protein: CASRTSGGLSPQYF